The 3 T cell receptor beta chains in this list originate from one sample, sequenced in a study of shared clonotypes between healthy human individuals. Sequencing used immunoSEQ multiplex PCR; TCRdb keeps in-frame clones, though not all of them. The top ten hold around 0.61% of the sample, which has around 1.1 million clones, approximately 78% seen once. Sequencing input: memory CD4+ T cells from PBMCs. Subset here: CD45RA-negative fraction. These receptors were obtained from a man aged 18 to 29 in good health. Some clones in this sample may be carry-over from other donors' samples.

This clone showed up just a few times. V is TRBV11-2 and J is TRBJ2-1; 9 bases align to TRBD2. The germline V gene encodes CDR1 SGHAT and CDR2 FQNNGV. The J segment lost 9 bases and the V segment lost 3 bases, leaving 6 bases of the junction unmatched. The length of the CDR3 is 14 residues. The DNA of the CDR3 is TGTGCCAGCAGCTTTAGCGGGAGAAGGGGTGAGCAGTTCTTC. As protein: CASSFSGRRGEQFF.

The rearrangement joins TRBV18 to TRBJ2-7, with TRBD2 matching over 10 bases. There are 13 residues in the CDR3. From germline, CDR1 is KGHSH and CDR2 LQKENI. Trimming removed 8 bases from V and 5 bases from J; junction bases left unmatched: 6. The CDR3 region is CASVPGTSDEQYF. Written as DNA, the CDR3 is TGTGCCAGCGTCCCCGGGACTAGCGACGAGCAGTACTTC.

This chain uses TRBV29-1 with TRBJ2-5; D is ambiguous. Trimming stripped 6 bases from V and 5 bases from J, with 13 bases between. This CDR3 contains 12 residues. CDR1 is SQVTM and CDR2 is ANQGSEA in the germline V gene. The chain's CDR3 is CSVVVGGETQYF. The CDR3 DNA is TGCAGCGTGGTGGTGGGTGGGGAGACCCAGTACTTC.